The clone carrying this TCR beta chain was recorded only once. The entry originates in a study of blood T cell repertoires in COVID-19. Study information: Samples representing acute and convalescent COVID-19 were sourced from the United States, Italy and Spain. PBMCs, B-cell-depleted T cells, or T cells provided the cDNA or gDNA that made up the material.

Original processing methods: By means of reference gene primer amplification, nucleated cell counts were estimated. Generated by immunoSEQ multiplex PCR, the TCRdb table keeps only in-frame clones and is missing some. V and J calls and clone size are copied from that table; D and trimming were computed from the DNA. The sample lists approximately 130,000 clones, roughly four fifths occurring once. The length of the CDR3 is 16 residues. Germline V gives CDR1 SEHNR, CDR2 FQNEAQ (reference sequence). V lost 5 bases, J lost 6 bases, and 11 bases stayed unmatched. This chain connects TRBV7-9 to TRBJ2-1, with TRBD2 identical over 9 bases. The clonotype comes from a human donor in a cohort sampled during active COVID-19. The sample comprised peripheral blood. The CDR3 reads CASSPRGRGRSNEQFF. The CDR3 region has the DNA TGTGCCAGCAGCCCTCGCGGGAGGGGGCGGAGCAATGAGCAGTTCTTC.